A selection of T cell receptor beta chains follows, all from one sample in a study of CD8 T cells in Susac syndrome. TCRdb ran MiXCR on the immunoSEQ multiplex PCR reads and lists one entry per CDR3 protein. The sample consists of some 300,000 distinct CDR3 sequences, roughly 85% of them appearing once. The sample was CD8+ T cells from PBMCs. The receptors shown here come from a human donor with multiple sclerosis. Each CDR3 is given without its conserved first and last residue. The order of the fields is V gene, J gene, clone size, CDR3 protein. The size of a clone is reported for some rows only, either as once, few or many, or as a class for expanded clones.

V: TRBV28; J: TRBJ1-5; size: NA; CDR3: ASSVSGARQPQH
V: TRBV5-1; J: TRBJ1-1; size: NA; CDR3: ASAPPGSTEAF
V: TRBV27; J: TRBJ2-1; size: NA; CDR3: ASSLLGVAGDNEQF
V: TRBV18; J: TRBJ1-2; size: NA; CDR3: ASSPRTGKRGYT
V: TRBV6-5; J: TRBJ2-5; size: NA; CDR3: ASSPLAGATQY
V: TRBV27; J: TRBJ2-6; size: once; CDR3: ASSRGGAGSGANVLT
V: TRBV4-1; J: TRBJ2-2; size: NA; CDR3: ASSQDAPSGIVAGELF
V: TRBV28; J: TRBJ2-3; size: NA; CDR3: ASSLLGGIYTDTQY
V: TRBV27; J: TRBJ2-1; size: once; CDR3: ASSLGGAGEGYNEQF
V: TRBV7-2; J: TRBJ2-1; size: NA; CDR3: ASNGDRQGNEQF
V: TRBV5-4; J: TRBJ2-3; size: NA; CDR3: ASSPLAKVTGSTDTQY
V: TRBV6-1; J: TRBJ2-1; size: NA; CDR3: ASTTQGGTKYNEQF
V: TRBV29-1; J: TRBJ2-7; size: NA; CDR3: SAETRAYEQY
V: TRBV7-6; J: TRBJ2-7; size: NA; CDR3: ASSLDLAGSVLDEQY
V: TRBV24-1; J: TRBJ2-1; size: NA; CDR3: ATSVGTSVYNEQF
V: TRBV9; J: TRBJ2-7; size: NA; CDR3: ASSPRDSQREQY
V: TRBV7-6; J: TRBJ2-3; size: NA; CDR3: ASSLVSGTATDTQY
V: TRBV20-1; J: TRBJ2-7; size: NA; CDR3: SARDGAGSSYEQY
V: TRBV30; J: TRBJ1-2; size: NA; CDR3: AWTLGLSYGYT
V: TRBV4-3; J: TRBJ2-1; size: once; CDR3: ASSQGTAYEQF
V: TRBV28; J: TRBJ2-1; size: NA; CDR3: ATLPGLAGGPMNEQF
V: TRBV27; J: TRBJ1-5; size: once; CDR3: ASSLSWGYSNQPQH